This T cell receptor (beta chain) was identified in a study of technical replicates of blood from a handful of donors. Trimming cost V 0 bases and J 3 bases, with 8 bases left between them. The CDR3 runs 14 residues. CDR1 and CDR2 from the germline V gene are MNHEY and SVGAGI. This table comes from immunoSEQ multiplex PCR, and its TCRdb copy is limited to in-frame clones, with some not included. The table has about 97,000 clones, over 85% seen once. This clone has just one count. Sequences were obtained from T cells isolated from PBMCs. The chain is built from TRBV6-5 and TRBJ1-1; D gene uncertain. This clonotype was obtained from a human donor in good health. CDR3 sequence reads: CASSYSKPYTEAFF. As DNA, the CDR3 is TGTGCCAGCAGTTACTCGAAGCCGTACACTGAAGCTTTCTTT.